This T cell receptor beta chain was sequenced for a study of STAT5B mutations in CD4+ large granular lymphocyte leukemia. This CDR3 is 15 amino acids long. The V gene lost 5 bases and the J gene lost 1 base, with 14 bases spanning the gap. Germline V gene sequence: CDR1 KGHSH, CDR2 LQKENI. Sequenced by immunoSEQ multiplex PCR; TCRdb stores in-frame clones only, minus some. The table includes roughly 40,000 clones, around 86% detected once. Notes on this clone: No antigen is known for it.

Study-wide points: Compared with healthy controls (2/35), patient top clones favored TRBV06 (8/27). Without putative leukemic clones, patient CD4-sorted repertoires remained more clonal than healthy CD4+ repertoires.

Sequencing was performed on CD4+ T cells from blood buffy coats. The chain uses TRBV18 and TRBJ1-1, with D possibly being TRBD1 (5 bases). The receptor was derived from a human donor in good health. The DNA of the CDR3 is TGTGCCAGCTCATCTACCGGGACGGCGAACACTGAAGCTTTCTTT. Its translation: CASSSTGTANTEAFF.